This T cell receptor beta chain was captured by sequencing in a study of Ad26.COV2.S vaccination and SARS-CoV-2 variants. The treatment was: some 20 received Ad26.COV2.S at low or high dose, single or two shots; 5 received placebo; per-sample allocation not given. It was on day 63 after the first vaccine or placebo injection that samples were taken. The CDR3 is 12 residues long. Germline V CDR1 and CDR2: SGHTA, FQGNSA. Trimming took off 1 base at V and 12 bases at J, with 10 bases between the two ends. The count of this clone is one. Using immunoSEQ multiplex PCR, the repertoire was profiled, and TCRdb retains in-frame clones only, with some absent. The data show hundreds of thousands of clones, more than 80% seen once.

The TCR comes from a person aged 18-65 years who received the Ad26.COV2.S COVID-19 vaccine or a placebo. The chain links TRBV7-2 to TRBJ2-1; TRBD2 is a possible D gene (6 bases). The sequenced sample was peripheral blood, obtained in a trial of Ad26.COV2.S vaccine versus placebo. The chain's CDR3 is CASSLEAGRQFF. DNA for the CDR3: TGTGCCAGCAGCTTAGAGGCGGGACGGCAGTTCTTC.